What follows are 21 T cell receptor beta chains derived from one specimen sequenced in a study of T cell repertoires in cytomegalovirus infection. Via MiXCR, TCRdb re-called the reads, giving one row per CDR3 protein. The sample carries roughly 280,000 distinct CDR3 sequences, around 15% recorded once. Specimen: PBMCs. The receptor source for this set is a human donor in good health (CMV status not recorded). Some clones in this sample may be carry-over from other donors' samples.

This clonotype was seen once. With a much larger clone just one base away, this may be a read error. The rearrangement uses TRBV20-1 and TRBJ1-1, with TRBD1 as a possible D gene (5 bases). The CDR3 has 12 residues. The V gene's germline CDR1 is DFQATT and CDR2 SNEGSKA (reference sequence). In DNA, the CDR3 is TGCAGTGCTAGAGCGGGGGTTACTGAAGCTTCCTTT. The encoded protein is CSARAGVTEASF.

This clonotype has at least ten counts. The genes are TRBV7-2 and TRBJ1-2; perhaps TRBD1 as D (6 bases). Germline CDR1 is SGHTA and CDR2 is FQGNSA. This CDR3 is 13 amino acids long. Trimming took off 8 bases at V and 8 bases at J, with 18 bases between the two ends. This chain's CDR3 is CASHFSGGVGYTF. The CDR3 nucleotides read TGTGCCAGCCACTTCTCGGGGGGCGTGGGCTACACCTTC.

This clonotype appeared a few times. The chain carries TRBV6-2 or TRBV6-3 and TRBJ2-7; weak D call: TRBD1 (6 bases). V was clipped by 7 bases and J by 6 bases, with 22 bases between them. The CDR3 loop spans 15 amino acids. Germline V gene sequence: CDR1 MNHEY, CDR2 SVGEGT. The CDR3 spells CASNPTGNPNGEQYF. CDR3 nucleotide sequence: TGTGCCAGCAATCCCACAGGGAACCCAAACGGCGAGCAGTACTTC.

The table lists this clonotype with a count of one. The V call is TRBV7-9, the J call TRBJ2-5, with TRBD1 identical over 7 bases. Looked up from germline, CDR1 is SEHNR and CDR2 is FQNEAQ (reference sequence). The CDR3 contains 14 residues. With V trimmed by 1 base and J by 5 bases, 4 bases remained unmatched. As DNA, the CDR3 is TGTGCCAGCAGCTTAGAGGGGGCCCGGGAGACCCAGTACTTC. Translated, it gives CASSLEGARETQYF.

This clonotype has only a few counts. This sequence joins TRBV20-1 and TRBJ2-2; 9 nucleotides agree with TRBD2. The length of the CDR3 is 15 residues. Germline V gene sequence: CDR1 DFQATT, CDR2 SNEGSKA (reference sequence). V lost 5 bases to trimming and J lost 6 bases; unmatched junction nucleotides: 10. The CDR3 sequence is CSAELPGLASGELFF. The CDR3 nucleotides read TGCAGTGCTGAGCTTCCGGGACTAGCTTCCGGGGAGCTGTTTTTT.

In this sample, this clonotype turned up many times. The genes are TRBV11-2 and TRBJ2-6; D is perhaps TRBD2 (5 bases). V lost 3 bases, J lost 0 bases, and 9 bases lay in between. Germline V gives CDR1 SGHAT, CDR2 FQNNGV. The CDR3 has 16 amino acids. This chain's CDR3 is CASSLGAGSGANVLTF. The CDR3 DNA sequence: TGTGCCAGCAGCTTGGGCGCGGGCTCTGGGGCCAACGTCCTGACTTTC.

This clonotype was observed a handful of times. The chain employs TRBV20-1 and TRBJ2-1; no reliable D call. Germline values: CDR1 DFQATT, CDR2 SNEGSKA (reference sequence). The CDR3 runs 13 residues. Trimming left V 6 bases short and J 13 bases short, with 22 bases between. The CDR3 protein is CSARHGSGNVQFF. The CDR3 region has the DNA TGCAGTGCCAGGCATGGCTCCGGCAATGTCCAGTTCTTC.

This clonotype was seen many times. This chain's CDR3 is CASSLSDRGNQPQHF. The CDR3 nucleotides are TGTGCCAGCAGTTTATCTGACAGGGGGAATCAGCCCCAGCATTTT. The chain has TRBV27 and TRBJ1-5; 9 bases are a match to TRBD1. CDR3 length: 15 amino acids. Per the germline V gene, CDR1 is MNHEY and CDR2 is SMNVEV (reference sequence). V lost 0 bases and J lost 4; bases outside the gene matches: 1.

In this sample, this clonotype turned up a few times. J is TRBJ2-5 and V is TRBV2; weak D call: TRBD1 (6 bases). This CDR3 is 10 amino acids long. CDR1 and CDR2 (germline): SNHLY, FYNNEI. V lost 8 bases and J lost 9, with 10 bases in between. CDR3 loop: CASLKGAQYF. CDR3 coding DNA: TGTGCCAGCCTGAAGGGGGCCCAGTACTTC. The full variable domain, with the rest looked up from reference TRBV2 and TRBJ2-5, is EPEVTQTPSHQVTQMGQEVILRCVPISNHLYFYWYRQILGQKVEFLVSFYNNEISEKSEIFDDQFSVERPDGSNFTLKIRSTKLEDSAMYFCASLKGAQYFGPGTRLLVL.

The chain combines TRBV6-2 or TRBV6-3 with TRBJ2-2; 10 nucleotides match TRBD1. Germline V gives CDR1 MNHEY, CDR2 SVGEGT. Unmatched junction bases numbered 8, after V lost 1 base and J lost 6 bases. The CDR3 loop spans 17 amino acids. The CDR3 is CASSYLTGGGSSGELFF. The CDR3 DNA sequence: TGTGCCAGCAGTTACTTGACAGGGGGCGGATCGTCCGGGGAGCTGTTTTTT.

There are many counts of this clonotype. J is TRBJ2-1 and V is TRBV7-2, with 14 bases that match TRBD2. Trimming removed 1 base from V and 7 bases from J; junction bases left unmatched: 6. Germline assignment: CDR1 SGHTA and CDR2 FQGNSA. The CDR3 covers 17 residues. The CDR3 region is CASSLEGLAGGSNEQFF. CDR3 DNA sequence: TGTGCCAGCAGCTTAGAAGGACTAGCGGGAGGTAGTAATGAGCAGTTCTTC.

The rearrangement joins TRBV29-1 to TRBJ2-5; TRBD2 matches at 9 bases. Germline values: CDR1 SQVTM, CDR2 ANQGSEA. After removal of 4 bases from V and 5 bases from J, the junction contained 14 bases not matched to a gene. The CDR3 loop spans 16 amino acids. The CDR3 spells CSVGGVPGTSPETQYF. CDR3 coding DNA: TGCAGCGTTGGTGGGGTCCCCGGGACTAGCCCCGAGACCCAGTACTTC.

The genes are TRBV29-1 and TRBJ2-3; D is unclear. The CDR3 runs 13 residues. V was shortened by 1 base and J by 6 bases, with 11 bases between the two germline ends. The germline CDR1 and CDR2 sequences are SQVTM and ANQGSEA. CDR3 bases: TGCAGCGTTGAAGGTCTCAGGACCGATACGCAGTATTTT. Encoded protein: CSVEGLRTDTQYF.

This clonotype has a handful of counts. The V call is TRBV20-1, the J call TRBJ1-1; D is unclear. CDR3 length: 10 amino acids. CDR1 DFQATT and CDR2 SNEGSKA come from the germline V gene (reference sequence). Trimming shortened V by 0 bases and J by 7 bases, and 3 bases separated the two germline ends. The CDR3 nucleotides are TGCAGTGCTAGAGAAAGTGAAGCTTTCTTT. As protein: CSARESEAFF.

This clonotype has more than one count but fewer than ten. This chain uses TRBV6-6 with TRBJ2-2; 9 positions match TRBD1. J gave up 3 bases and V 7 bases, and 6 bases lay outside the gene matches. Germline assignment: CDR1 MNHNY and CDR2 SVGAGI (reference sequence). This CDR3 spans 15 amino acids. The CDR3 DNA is TGTGCCAGCAAAATTGACAGGGGGTACACCGGGGAGCTGTTTTTT. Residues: CASKIDRGYTGELFF.

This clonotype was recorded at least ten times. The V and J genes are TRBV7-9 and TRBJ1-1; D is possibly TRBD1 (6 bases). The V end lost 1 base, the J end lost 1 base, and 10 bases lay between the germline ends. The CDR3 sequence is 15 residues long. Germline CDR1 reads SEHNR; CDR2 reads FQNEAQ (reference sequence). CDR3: CASSLVRQENTEAFF. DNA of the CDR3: TGTGCCAGCAGCTTAGTACGACAGGAGAACACTGAAGCTTTCTTT.

The CDR3 sequence is CSASPPGTGLTGELFF. As DNA, the CDR3 is TGCAGTGCTAGTCCTCCGGGGACAGGTCTGACCGGGGAGCTGTTTTTT. The J gene is TRBJ2-2, the V gene TRBV20-1; 8 bases match TRBD1. V lost 3 bases to trimming and J lost 5 bases; unmatched junction nucleotides: 11. CDR3 length equals 16 residues. Germline loops: CDR1 DFQATT, CDR2 SNEGSKA (reference sequence).

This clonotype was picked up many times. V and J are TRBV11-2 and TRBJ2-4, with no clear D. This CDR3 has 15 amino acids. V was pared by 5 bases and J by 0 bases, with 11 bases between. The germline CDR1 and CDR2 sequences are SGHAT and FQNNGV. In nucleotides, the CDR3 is TGTGCCAGCAGCCCCCTTTTACTAGCCAAAAACATTCAGTACTTC. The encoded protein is CASSPLLLAKNIQYF.

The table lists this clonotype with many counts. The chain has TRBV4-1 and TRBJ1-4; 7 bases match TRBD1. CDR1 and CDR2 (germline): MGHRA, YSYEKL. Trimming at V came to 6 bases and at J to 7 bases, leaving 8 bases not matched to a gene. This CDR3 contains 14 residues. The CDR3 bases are TGCGCCAGCAGACCGGACAGGAACCGTGAAAAACTGTTTTTT. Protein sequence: CASRPDRNREKLFF.

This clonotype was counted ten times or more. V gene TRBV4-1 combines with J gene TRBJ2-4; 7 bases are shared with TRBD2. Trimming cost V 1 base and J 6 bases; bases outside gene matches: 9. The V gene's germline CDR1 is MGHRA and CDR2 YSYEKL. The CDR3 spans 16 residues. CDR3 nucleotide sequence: TGCGCCAGCAGCCAAGCAGCGGGGACCGGAGGAAACATTCAGTACTTC. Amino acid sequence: CASSQAAGTGGNIQYF.

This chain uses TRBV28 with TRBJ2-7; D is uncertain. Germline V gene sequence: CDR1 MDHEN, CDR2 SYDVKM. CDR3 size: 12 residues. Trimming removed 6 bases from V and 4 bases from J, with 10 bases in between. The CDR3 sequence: CASSIYTYEQYF. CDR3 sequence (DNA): TGTGCCAGCAGCATTTACACGTACGAGCAGTACTTC. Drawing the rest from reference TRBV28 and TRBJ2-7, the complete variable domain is DVKVTQSSRYLVKRTGEKVFLECVQDMDHENMFWYRQDPGLGLRLIYFSYDVKMKEKGDIPEGYSVSREKKERFSLILESASTNQTSMYLCASSIYTYEQYFGPGTRLTVT.